Presented here are 10 T cell receptor beta chains from one specimen sequenced in a study of T-cell reconstitution after alpha-beta-depleted transplantation in children (TCRdb year 2016). Library creation used PCR. The reads were generated on an Illumina HiSeq 2500. Molecular barcoding was employed in the preparation of TCR libraries, with unique molecular identifiers being used to normalize TCRbeta repertoire quantification. TCRdb reanalyzed the raw reads on its own, using fastp at Q25 for trimming and MiXCR for clone calling, and kept in-frame beta chains. Rows are combined by CDR3 protein, so each entry shows the most common genes and DNA. The sample profile shows about 210,000 distinct CDR3 sequences; 17% of them were found once. Of the sample, around two fifths falls within the top ten clones. The treatment or condition label for this specimen denotes: allogeneic hematopoietic cell transplantation with graft depleted of TCRalphabeta T cells and CD19 B cells.

The sequencing here drew on PBMCs, mostly from graft donor cells, taken 360 days after TCRalphabeta/CD19-depleted stem cell transplant. The receptor source for this set is a male patient aged 2 to 10 who had a stem cell transplant for acute lymphoblastic leukemia, so the T cells may come from the graft donor.

The V gene is TRBV5-5, the J gene TRBJ1-4; D remains ambiguous. The CDR3 is 16 amino acids. Germline V gives CDR1 SGHKS, CDR2 YYEKEE (reference sequence). With 0 bases removed from V and 6 bases from J, the gap between germline ends came to 15 bases. The CDR3 bases are TGTGCCAGCAGCTTGGCGTTTATGGGTCGGGATGAAAAACTGTTTTTT. This translates into CASSLAFMGRDEKLFF.

The sample holds a few counts of this clonotype. The chain employs TRBV5-1 and TRBJ2-7; 7 nucleotides align to TRBD1. The CDR3 consists of 13 residues. Germline V lookup: CDR1 SGHRS, CDR2 YFSETQ. The ends lost 0 bases at V and 7 bases at J; junction bases unmatched: 4. The DNA for the CDR3 is TGCGCCAGCAGCTTGGGACAGGGAAAGGAGCAGTACTTC. It is translated as CASSLGQGKEQYF.

The rearrangement links TRBV29-1 to TRBJ2-7, with 7 bases that match TRBD1. Germline CDR1 reads SQVTM; CDR2 reads ANQGSEA. The trim removed 6 bases at V and 5 bases at J, leaving 10 bases unmatched. This CDR3 is 13 amino acids long. The CDR3 sequence: CSVKTGLTHEQYF. CDR3 sequence (DNA): TGCAGCGTCAAGACAGGGTTGACCCACGAGCAGTACTTC.

This chain uses TRBV28 with TRBJ2-1; 9 bases agree with TRBD2. Germline CDR1 MDHEN, CDR2 SYDVKM. Trimming at V came to 5 bases and at J to 7 bases, leaving 15 bases not matched to a gene. This CDR3 has 17 amino acids. As DNA, the CDR3 is TGTGCCAGCAGTCCTTGGCCCGAGCGGGAGGCCGTTAATGAGCAGTTCTTC. It specifies CASSPWPEREAVNEQFF.

The CDR3 DNA follows: TGTGCCAGCAGTGAATTGTTGGGACAGGGGTCCGGGAAACTGTTTTTT. Its translation: CASSELLGQGSGKLFF. The chain recombines TRBV2 with TRBJ1-4, with 10 nucleotides matching TRBD1. V shed 2 bases, J shed 11 bases, and the junction held 11 bases outside the gene matches. CDR1 SNHLY and CDR2 FYNNEI come from the germline V gene. This CDR3 has 16 residues. Based on the CDR3 plus reference TRBV2 and TRBJ1-4, the full variable domain is EPEVTQTPSHQVTQMGQEVILRCVPISNHLYFYWYRQILGQKVEFLVSFYNNEISEKSEIFDDQFSVERPDGSNFTLKIRSTKLEDSAMYFCASSELLGQGSGKLFFGSGTQLSVL.

The chain combines TRBV6-2 or TRBV6-3 with TRBJ1-2; the D gene is possibly TRBD1 (6 bases). Trimming took off 10 bases at V and 4 bases at J, with 13 bases between the two ends. Germline V lookup: CDR1 MNHEY, CDR2 SVGEGT. This CDR3 spans 12 amino acids. For the CDR3, the DNA is TGTGCCACCCACCCAGGGGCCTATGGCTACACCTTC. It translates to CATHPGAYGYTF.

This clonotype occurred a few times. The rearrangement joins TRBV7-9 to TRBJ2-7; perhaps TRBD1 as D (6 bases). From germline, CDR1 is SEHNR and CDR2 FQNEAQ (reference sequence). CDR3 length equals 13 residues. V was shortened by 5 bases and J by 3 bases, with 11 bases between the two germline ends. Here the CDR3 DNA reads TGTGCCAGCAGCCCAGGACAGTACTACGAGCAGTACTTC. Protein product: CASSPGQYYEQYF. Supplemented by reference TRBV7-9 and TRBJ2-7, the full variable domain reads DTGVSQNPRHKITKRGQNVTFRCDPISEHNRLYWYRQTLGQGPEFLTYFQNEAQLEKSRLLSDRFSAERPKGSFSTLEIQRTEQGDSAMYLCASSPGQYYEQYFGPGTRLTVT.

The J gene is TRBJ2-3, the V gene TRBV7-2, with D perhaps TRBD1 (7 bases). Germline loops: CDR1 SGHTA, CDR2 FQGNSA. This CDR3 is 15 amino acids long. Trimming stripped 8 bases from V and 6 bases from J, with 21 bases between. CDR3 in amino acids: CASGPTPRGADTQYF. CDR3 DNA: TGTGCCAGCGGACCAACCCCCAGGGGGGCCGATACGCAGTATTTT.

This chain links TRBV5-1 with TRBJ2-7; tentative D call: TRBD2 (7 bases). Per the germline V gene, CDR1 is SGHRS and CDR2 is YFSETQ. Trimming took 2 bases from V and 0 from J, leaving 15 bases between them. The CDR3 consists of 16 residues. CDR3: CASSLMSRGASYEQYF. DNA of the CDR3: TGCGCCAGCAGCTTAATGAGTCGGGGGGCCTCCTACGAGCAGTACTTC.

This clonotype was recorded a few times. The V gene is TRBV4-3, the J gene TRBJ2-7; D ambiguous. This CDR3 comprises 15 residues. The V gene's germline CDR1 is LGHNA and CDR2 YSLEER. V was cut by 2 bases and J by 3 bases, with 14 bases left in between. The CDR3 loop reads CASSQNGQENYEQYF. The DNA of the CDR3 is TGCGCCAGCAGCCAAAATGGGCAGGAGAACTACGAGCAGTACTTC.